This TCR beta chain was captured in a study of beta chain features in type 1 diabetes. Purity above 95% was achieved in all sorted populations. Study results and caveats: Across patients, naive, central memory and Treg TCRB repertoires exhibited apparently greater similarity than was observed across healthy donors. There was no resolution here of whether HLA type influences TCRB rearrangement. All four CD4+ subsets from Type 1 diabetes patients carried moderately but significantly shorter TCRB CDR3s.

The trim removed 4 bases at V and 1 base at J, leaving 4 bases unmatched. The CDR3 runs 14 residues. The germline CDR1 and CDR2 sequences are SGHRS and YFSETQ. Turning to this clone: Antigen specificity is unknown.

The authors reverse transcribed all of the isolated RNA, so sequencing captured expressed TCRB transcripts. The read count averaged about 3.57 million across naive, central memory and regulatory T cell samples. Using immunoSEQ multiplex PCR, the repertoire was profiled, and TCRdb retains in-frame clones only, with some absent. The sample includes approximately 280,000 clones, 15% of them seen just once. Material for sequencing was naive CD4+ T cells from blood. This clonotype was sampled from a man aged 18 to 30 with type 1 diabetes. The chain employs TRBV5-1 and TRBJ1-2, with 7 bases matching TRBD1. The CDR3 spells CASSKGQSNYGYTF. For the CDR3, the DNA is TGCGCCAGCAGCAAGGGACAGAGTAACTATGGCTACACCTTC.